The TCR beta chain described here comes from a study of blood T cell repertoires in COVID-19. In the study overall: PBMCs, B-cell-depleted T cells, or T cells provided the cDNA or gDNA that made up the material.

V was clipped by 6 bases and J by 2 bases, with 15 bases between them. The CDR3 totals 15 residues. Per germline, CDR1 MDHEN and CDR2 SYDVKM. In the source study's methods: Amplification with reference gene primers provided the estimates of nucleated cell counts. Clones were sequenced by immunoSEQ multiplex PCR, and TCRdb holds only the in-frame ones, with some missing. The D gene and trimming were derived from the DNA, and the V and J assignments and clone size from that table. The sample carries around 170,000 clones, 85% to 90% recorded once. The receptor comes from a woman in her 70s with acute or convalescent COVID-19. The rearrangement joins TRBV28 to TRBJ2-3; perhaps TRBD1 as D (6 bases). Sequencing was carried out using peripheral blood. For the CDR3, the DNA is TGTGCCAGCAGCTCAAGGCGGACAGACACAGATACGCAGTATTTT. Its protein product is CASSSRRTDTDTQYF. The entire variable domain, with the rest obtained from reference TRBV28 and TRBJ2-3, is as follows: DVKVTQSSRYLVKRTGEKVFLECVQDMDHENMFWYRQDPGLGLRLIYFSYDVKMKEKGDIPEGYSVSREKKERFSLILESASTNQTSMYLCASSSRRTDTDTQYFGPGTRLTVL.